This T cell receptor (beta chain) derives from a study of early T cells in non-severe SARS-CoV-2 infection. V was pared by 6 bases and J by 1 base, with 15 bases between. CDR3 size: 16 residues. Study-wide results and limits: The study's VDJdb matching favored anti-spike CD8 responses and missed private and CD4 specificities.

cDNA molecules, individually, were tagged with unique molecular identifiers. TCRdb re-called the 5' RACE reads with MiXCR, one entry per CDR3 protein. The repertoire holds 45,000 to 70,000 distinct CDR3 sequences, with roughly 10% as singletons. This clonotype came up a few times. Its antigen is not identified. The sequence was obtained from an adult who was a healthcare worker with PCR-confirmed SARS-CoV-2 infection or an uninfected control (not recorded which). V and J are TRBV12-3 or TRBV12-4 and TRBJ1-4; a possible D gene is TRBD1 (5 bases). The specimen was whole blood. The CDR3 DNA follows: TGTGCCAGCAGGAAAAGGGGAGGAGTAACTAATGAAAAACTGTTTTTT. Protein sequence: CASRKRGGVTNEKLFF.